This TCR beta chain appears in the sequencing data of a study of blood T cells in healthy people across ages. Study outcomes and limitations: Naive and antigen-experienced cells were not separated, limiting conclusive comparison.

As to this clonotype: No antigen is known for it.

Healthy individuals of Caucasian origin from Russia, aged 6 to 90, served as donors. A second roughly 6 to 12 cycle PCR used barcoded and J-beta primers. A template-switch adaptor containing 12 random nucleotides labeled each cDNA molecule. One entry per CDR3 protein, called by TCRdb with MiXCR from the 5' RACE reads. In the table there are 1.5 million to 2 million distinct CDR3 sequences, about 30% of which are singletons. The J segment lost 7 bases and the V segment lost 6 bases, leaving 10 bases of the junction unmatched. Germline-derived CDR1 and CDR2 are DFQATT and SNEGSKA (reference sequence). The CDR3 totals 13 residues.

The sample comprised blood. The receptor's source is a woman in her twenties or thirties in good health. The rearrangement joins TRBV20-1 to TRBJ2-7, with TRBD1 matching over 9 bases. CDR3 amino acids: CSAAGTGLGEQYF. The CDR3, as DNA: TGCAGTGCCGCCGGGACAGGGTTGGGGGAGCAGTACTTC.